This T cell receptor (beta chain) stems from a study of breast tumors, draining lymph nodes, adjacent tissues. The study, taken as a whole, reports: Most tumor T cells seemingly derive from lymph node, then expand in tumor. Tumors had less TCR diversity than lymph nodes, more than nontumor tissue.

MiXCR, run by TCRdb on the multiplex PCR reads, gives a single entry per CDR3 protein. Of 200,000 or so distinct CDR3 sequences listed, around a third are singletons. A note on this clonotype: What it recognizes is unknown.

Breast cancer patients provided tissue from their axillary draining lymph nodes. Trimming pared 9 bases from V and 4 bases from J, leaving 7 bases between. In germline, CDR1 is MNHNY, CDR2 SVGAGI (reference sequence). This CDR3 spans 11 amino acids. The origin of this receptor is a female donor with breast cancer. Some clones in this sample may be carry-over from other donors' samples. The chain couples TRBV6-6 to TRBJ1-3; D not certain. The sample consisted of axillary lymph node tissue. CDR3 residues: CARVPGNTIYF. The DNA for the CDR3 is TGTGCCAGGGTCCCGGGAAACACCATATATTTT.